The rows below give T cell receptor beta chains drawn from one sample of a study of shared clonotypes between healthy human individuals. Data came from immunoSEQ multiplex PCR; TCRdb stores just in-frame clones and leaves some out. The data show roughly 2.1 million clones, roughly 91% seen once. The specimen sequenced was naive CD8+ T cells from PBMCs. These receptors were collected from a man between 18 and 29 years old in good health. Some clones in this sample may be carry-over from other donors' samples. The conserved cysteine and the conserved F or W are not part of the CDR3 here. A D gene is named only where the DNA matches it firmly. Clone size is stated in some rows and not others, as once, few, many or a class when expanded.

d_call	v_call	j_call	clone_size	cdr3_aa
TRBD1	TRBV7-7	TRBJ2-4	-	ASSRDRADIQY
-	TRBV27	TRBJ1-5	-	ASSLSSNQPQH
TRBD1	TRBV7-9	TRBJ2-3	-	ASSPYRTGYTDTQY
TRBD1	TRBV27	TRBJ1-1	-	ASSLVQPTGETMNTEAF
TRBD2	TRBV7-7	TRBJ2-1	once	ASSLTSGRLNEQF
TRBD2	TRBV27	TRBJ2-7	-	ASSLRGVLREQY
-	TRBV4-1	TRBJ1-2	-	ASSTGINYGYT
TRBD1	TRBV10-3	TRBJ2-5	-	AISDLPWTGGEETQY
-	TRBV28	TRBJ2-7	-	ARNQGNEQY
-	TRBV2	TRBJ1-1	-	ATIRTANTEAF
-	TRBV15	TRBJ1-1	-	ATSRDRGMNTEAF
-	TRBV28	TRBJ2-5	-	ASSPVEGVETQY
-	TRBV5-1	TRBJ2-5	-	ASSPEGQKETQY
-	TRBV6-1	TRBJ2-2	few	ASSLLENTGELF
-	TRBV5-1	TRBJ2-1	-	ASSLEDSPDNEQF
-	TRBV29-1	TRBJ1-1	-	SVRGESSEAF
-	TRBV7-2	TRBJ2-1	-	ASSPTGGLDYNEQF
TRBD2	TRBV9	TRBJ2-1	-	ASSVAGTSSYNEQF
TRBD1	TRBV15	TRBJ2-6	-	ATSTRQGAISGANVLT
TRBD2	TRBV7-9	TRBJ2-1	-	ASIPLAGVPYNEQF
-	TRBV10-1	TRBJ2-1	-	ASSDGTPLHEQF
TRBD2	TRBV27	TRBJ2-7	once	ASSLSPPSGTVEQY
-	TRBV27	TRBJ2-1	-	ASSLLRADGSYNEQF
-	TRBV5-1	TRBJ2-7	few	ASSERPTYEQY
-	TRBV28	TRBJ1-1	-	ASSLDSGEAF
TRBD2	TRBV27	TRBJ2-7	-	ASSFSSGRAPYEQY
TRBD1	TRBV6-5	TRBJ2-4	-	ASRHRGGIDIQY
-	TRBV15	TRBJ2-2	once	ATNTFPGQMGTGELF
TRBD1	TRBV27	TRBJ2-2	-	ASSLGQLTGELF